Listed below are T cell receptor beta chains from one sample, sequenced in a study of read filtering for tumor transcriptome and immune sequencing. A single record per CDR3 protein comes from TCRdb applying MiXCR to the reads. Of roughly 130,000 distinct CDR3 sequences listed, 10% to 15% are singletons. Material: a population of CD138-negative cells sorted from bone marrow. The receptors derive from a donor at least 40 years old with multiple myeloma. The CDR3 runs from the conserved cysteine through the conserved F or W. D genes are given only for firm matches. Rows may omit the clone size; those that give it use once, few, many or a size class.

J,V,D,size,CDR3,DNA
TRBJ2-1,TRBV28,NA,many,CASSSIGRAESYNEQFF,TGTGCCAGCAGTTCCATTGGGCGAGCGGAGTCCTACAATGAGCAGTTCTTC
TRBJ2-1,TRBV28,NA,NA,CASSFRGEQSF,TGTGCCAGCAGTTTTCGCGGTGAGCAGTCCTTC
TRBJ1-5,TRBV5-1,NA,NA,CASSVGLNQTQHF,TGCGCCAGCAGCGTGGGGCTAAATCAGACCCAGCATTTT
TRBJ2-1,TRBV29-1,TRBD2,many,CSGTLAGGAVEQFF,TGCAGCGGTACTCTAGCGGGAGGCGCGGTTGAGCAGTTCTTC
TRBJ2-5,TRBV3-1,NA,many,CASSQDRFQETQYF,TGTGCCAGCAGCCAAGATCGGTTCCAAGAGACCCAGTACTTC
TRBJ2-5,TRBV7-9,NA,many,CASSSNRGTGAETQYF,TGTGCCAGCAGCTCGAATAGGGGGACGGGTGCAGAGACCCAGTACTTC
TRBJ1-1,TRBV3-1,TRBD1,many,CASSLGSLDRGEAFF,TGTGCCAGCAGCCTCGGATCGCTGGACAGGGGTGAAGCTTTCTTT
TRBJ1-2,TRBV10-2,TRBD1,NA,CASSPTGESYGYTF,TGCGCCAGCAGTCCCACAGGGGAGAGTTATGGCTACACCTTC
TRBJ1-2,TRBV12-3/TRBV12-4,NA,NA,CASSFGTSSGYTF,TGTGCCAGCAGTTTCGGGACATCCAGTGGCTACACCTTC
TRBJ2-5,TRBV20-1,TRBD2,few,CSAALTSGKETQYF,TGCAGTGCCGCCCTTACTAGCGGCAAAGAGACCCAGTACTTC
TRBJ1-2,TRBV29-1,NA,many,CSVEAYTGYTF,TGCAGCGTTGAAGCCTATACTGGCTACACCTTC
TRBJ2-7,TRBV2,TRBD1,many,CASRRQGSSYEQYF,TGTGCCAGCAGAAGACAGGGGAGCTCCTACGAGCAGTACTTC
TRBJ1-2,TRBV5-1,NA,NA,CASSPQGTNYGYTF,TGCGCCAGCAGCCCGCAGGGCACTAACTATGGCTACACCTTC
TRBJ2-1,TRBV5-4,TRBD1,many,CASSPGTGGASEQFF,TGTGCCAGCAGCCCAGGGACAGGGGGCGCATCTGAGCAGTTCTTC
TRBJ2-7,TRBV7-2,TRBD2,many,CASRAAATSGYEQYF,TGTGCCAGCAGGGCTGCTGCGACTAGCGGTTACGAGCAGTACTTC
TRBJ1-6,TRBV27,NA,NA,CASRIGTSHKGSPLHF,TGTGCCAGCAGAATAGGGACTTCTCATAAGGGGTCACCCCTCCACTTT
TRBJ2-3,TRBV10-1,TRBD1,few,CASGDRERTDTQYF,TGCGCCAGCGGGGACAGGGAGCGAACAGATACGCAGTATTTT
TRBJ2-2,TRBV4-2,NA,few,CASGQVGAGYNTGELFF,TGTGCCAGCGGCCAAGTGGGGGCAGGATATAACACCGGGGAGCTGTTTTTT
TRBJ2-5,TRBV7-7,NA,many,CASSLQLQETQYF,TGTGCTAGCAGTCTTCAGCTACAAGAGACCCAGTACTTC
TRBJ2-5,TRBV11-3,TRBD1,many,CASSLGTGAFQETQYF,TGTGCCAGCAGCTTGGGGACAGGGGCCTTCCAAGAGACCCAGTACTTC
TRBJ1-1,TRBV29-1,TRBD1,few,CSALTGGFAEAFF,TGCAGCGCTCTAACAGGGGGCTTCGCTGAAGCTTTCTTT
TRBJ2-7,TRBV15,NA,NA,CATSLLTGTFYEQYF,TGTGCCACCTCCCTTCTCACAGGGACCTTCTACGAGCAGTACTTC
TRBJ1-5,TRBV19,TRBD1,few,CASRFGTGGVQPQHF,TGTGCCAGTAGATTCGGGACAGGGGGCGTTCAGCCCCAGCATTTT
TRBJ1-5,TRBV29-1,NA,many,CSVEGGDNQPQHF,TGCAGCGTTGAGGGGGGGGACAATCAGCCCCAGCATTTT
TRBJ2-1,TRBV29-1,NA,many,CSVESESNEQFF,TGCAGCGTTGAAAGTGAGAGTAATGAGCAGTTCTTC
TRBJ2-2,TRBV5-1,NA,many,CASSAQGPPGELFF,TGCGCCAGCAGCGCACAGGGTCCGCCCGGGGAGCTGTTTTTT
TRBJ1-5,TRBV28,NA,NA,CASLNQEIASNQPQHF,TGTGCCAGCCTCAACCAAGAGATAGCTAGCAATCAGCCCCAGCATTTT
TRBJ2-1,TRBV20-1,TRBD1,many,CSAPDRINEQFF,TGCAGTGCTCCGGACAGGATTAATGAGCAGTTCTTC
TRBJ2-6,TRBV12-5,NA,NA,CASCNSGANVLTF,TGTGCTAGTTGCAACTCTGGGGCCAACGTCCTGACTTTC
TRBJ2-2,TRBV6-2/TRBV6-3,NA,many,CASSYSRLRTGELFF,TGTGCCAGCAGTTACAGCAGGTTGAGGACCGGGGAGCTGTTTTTT
TRBJ2-1,TRBV7-9,NA,many,CASSPPGSPEQFF,TGTGCCAGCAGCCCCCCGGGGTCGCCTGAGCAGTTCTTC
TRBJ1-1,TRBV4-1,NA,many,CASSQVPRTEAFF,TGCGCCAGCAGCCAAGTTCCTCGGACTGAAGCTTTCTTT
TRBJ2-5,TRBV18,TRBD2,many,CASSPAGGTEETQYF,TGTGCCAGCTCACCAGCGGGGGGAACGGAAGAGACCCAGTACTTC
TRBJ2-2,TRBV11-1,NA,many,CASSSTVPTGELFF,TGTGCCAGCAGCTCGACAGTACCCACCGGGGAGCTGTTTTTT
TRBJ2-3,TRBV2,NA,many,CASSEGHTDTQYF,TGTGCCAGCAGTGAAGGGCACACAGATACGCAGTATTTT
TRBJ1-2,TRBV4-1,NA,many,CASSQGQALYGYTF,TGCGCCAGCAGCCAAGGACAGGCCCTATATGGCTACACCTTC
TRBJ2-7,TRBV29-1,TRBD1,many,CSGRDSSYEQYF,TGCAGCGGTAGGGACAGCTCCTACGAGCAGTACTTC
TRBJ2-7,TRBV9,TRBD2,few,CASSVSLAGGPPYF,TGTGCCAGCAGCGTTAGTCTAGCGGGAGGGCCTCCGTACTTC
TRBJ1-1,TRBV24-1,NA,many,CATSHRASSGYTEAFF,TGTGCCACCAGCCACCGGGCCTCCTCCGGGTACACTGAAGCTTTCTTT
TRBJ2-5,TRBV12-3/TRBV12-4,NA,many,CASSYGLGGGTQYF,TGTGCCAGCAGTTACGGACTAGGGGGCGGGACCCAGTACTTC
TRBJ2-2,TRBV7-9,NA,many,CASSLYGSTGELFF,TGTGCCAGCAGCTTATACGGGAGCACCGGGGAGCTGTTTTTT
TRBJ1-3,TRBV4-1,NA,few,CASSQGDFSGNTIYF,TGCGCCAGCAGCCAAGGAGACTTCTCTGGAAACACCATATATTTT
TRBJ2-3,TRBV29-1,NA,NA,CSVEDNKGLNTQYF,TGCAGCGTTGAAGATAACAAGGGTTTAAATACGCAGTATTTT
TRBJ1-2,TRBV20-1,NA,many,CSAKDGPYGYTF,TGCAGTGCTAAGGACGGTCCCTATGGCTACACCTTC
TRBJ2-6,TRBV30,NA,NA,CAWSRYRASTSGADVLTF,TGCGCCTGGAGTCGGTACAGGGCCTCTACCTCTGGGGCCGACGTCCTGACTTTC
TRBJ2-2,TRBV5-1,TRBD2,many,CASSARLAGDLTGELFF,TGCGCCAGCAGCGCCCGACTAGCGGGGGACTTAACCGGGGAGCTGTTTTTT